These 21 T cell receptor beta chains were all obtained from the same sample, sequenced in a study of T cell responses to AZD1222 COVID-19 vaccine. Libraries were prepared by immunoSEQ multiplex PCR; TCRdb keeps only in-frame clonotypes and omits some of them. The data contain 100,000 to 150,000 clones, about 90% of them singletons. The material sequenced was peripheral blood, taken on day 0 of AZD1222 vaccination. These receptors were taken from an adult in good health.

The chain is built from TRBV5-8 and TRBJ2-5, with 11 bases fitting TRBD1. The CDR3 runs to 15 residues. CDR1 SGHTS and CDR2 YDEGEE come from the germline V gene. After removal of 0 bases from V and 5 bases from J, the junction contained 3 bases not matched to a gene. The CDR3 loop reads CASSLEGTGGETQYF. Here the CDR3 DNA reads TGTGCCAGCAGCTTGGAAGGGACAGGGGGGGAGACCCAGTACTTC.

The CDR3 DNA is TGTGCCAGCAGTTTGGGGGACACTACGAAAGCCCAGCATTTT. Its protein product is CASSLGDTTKAQHF. The gene calls are TRBV28 and TRBJ1-5; D might be TRBD1 (6 bases). V was cut by 3 bases and J by 11 bases, with 17 bases left in between. The CDR3 is made up of 14 amino acids. CDR1 is MDHEN, CDR2 SYDVKM, per germline.

This chain connects TRBV19 to TRBJ1-6; maybe TRBD1 (6 bases). The CDR3 is 18 residues long. Trimming took off 5 bases at V and 0 bases at J, with 17 bases between the two ends. CDR1 is LNHDA, CDR2 SQIVND, per germline (reference sequence). The CDR3 nucleotides read TGTGCCAGTAGTCCCCGGGGGCCCCCGAGCTCCTATAATTCACCCCTCCACTTT. It translates to CASSPRGPPSSYNSPLHF.

This chain links TRBV19 with TRBJ1-4; D is ambiguous. Germline CDR1 and CDR2: LNHDA and SQIVND (reference sequence). Trimming left V 2 bases short and J 6 bases short, with 10 bases between. The CDR3 contains 14 residues. CDR3 residues: CASSIPDGDEKLFF. The CDR3, as DNA: TGTGCCAGTAGTATACCCGACGGCGATGAAAAACTGTTTTTT.

The chain links TRBV11-2 to TRBJ2-5, with 8 bases aligning to TRBD1. Germline V gene lookup returns CDR1 SGHAT and CDR2 FQNNGV. The CDR3 sequence is 15 residues long. V lost 4 bases to trimming and J lost 1 base; unmatched junction nucleotides: 5. CDR3 nucleotide sequence: TGTGCCAGCAGCTCATGGACAGGGACCCAAGAGACCCAGTACTTC. It yields the protein CASSSWTGTQETQYF.

This clone turned up a few times. The chain is built from TRBV19 and TRBJ2-1; TRBD1 agrees at 9 bases. This CDR3 is built from 16 residues. Per the germline V gene, CDR1 is LNHDA and CDR2 is SQIVND (reference sequence). The V segment lost 5 bases and the J segment 7 bases; nucleotides outside the gene matches: 12. CDR3 coding DNA: TGTGCCAGTAGTTCCCATCGGACAGGGGAGAGGAATGAGCAGTTCTTC. This encodes CASSSHRTGERNEQFF. The whole variable domain, remainder taken from reference TRBV19 and TRBJ2-1, is DGGITQSPKYLFRKEGQNVTLSCEQNLNHDAMYWYRQDPGQGLRLIYYSQIVNDFQKGDIAEGYSVSREKKESFPLTVTSAQKNPTAFYLCASSSHRTGERNEQFFGPGTRLTVL.

The V gene is TRBV6-6, the J gene TRBJ1-1, with no clear D. CDR1 and CDR2 (germline): MNHNY, SVGAGI (reference sequence). This CDR3 is built from 14 residues. Trimming cost V 7 bases and J 0 bases, with 12 bases left between them. CDR3 DNA sequence: TGTGCCAGCAACACATACCAAGTGAACACTGAAGCTTTCTTT. This gives the protein CASNTYQVNTEAFF.

This clone has just one count. This chain joins TRBV19 and TRBJ2-1; D gene uncertain. The CDR3 spans 15 residues. V lost 5 bases and J lost 13, with 24 bases in between. Germline V lookup: CDR1 LNHDA, CDR2 SQIVND (reference sequence). CDR3 in DNA: TGTGCCAGTAGTGATAGAGGTGATCTTACAGAGCATCAGTTCTTC. As protein: CASSDRGDLTEHQFF.

V and J are TRBV6-5 and TRBJ1-2, with D tentatively TRBD1 (6 bases). CDR1 and CDR2 (germline): MNHEY, SVGAGI. The CDR3 sequence is 14 residues long. V was pared by 6 bases and J by 8 bases, with 19 bases between. The CDR3 sequence: CASSSWKGGSGYTF. The CDR3 DNA follows: TGTGCCAGCAGCTCCTGGAAAGGGGGGTCCGGCTACACCTTC.

This rearrangement joins TRBV10-3 to TRBJ1-3; D is ambiguous. Germline loops: CDR1 ENHRY, CDR2 SYGVKD. The CDR3 consists of 16 residues. V lost 11 bases and J 5 bases, leaving 25 bases between the germline ends. Here the CDR3 DNA reads TGTGCCTCCGAGGGAGCCCCTCAAGGGTATAGAAACACCATATATTTT. It translates to CASEGAPQGYRNTIYF.

V usage is TRBV12-5 and J usage is TRBJ1-2; unclear D gene. CDR3 length equals 16 residues. Germline V gene lookup returns CDR1 LGHNT and CDR2 FRNRAP. Trimming took 6 bases from V and 3 from J, leaving 20 bases between them. The chain's CDR3 is CASGIRAGVADYGYTF. CDR3 nucleotides: TGTGCTAGTGGAATTCGCGCGGGCGTCGCGGACTATGGCTACACCTTC.

The gene calls are TRBV5-4 and TRBJ2-4; the match to TRBD1 covers 7 bases. There are 12 residues in the CDR3. The germline CDR1 and CDR2 sequences are SGHNT and YYREEE (reference sequence). After removal of 3 bases from V and 8 bases from J, the junction contained 2 bases not matched to a gene. The CDR3: CASSSDRDIQYF. CDR3 DNA: TGTGCCAGCAGCTCCGACAGGGACATTCAGTACTTC.

This clone was seen more than once but under ten times. The chain is built from TRBV7-2 and TRBJ2-1; 10 bases line up with TRBD2. The CDR3 sequence is 17 residues long. The V and J ends lost 5 bases and 3 bases, in that order; junction bases with no gene match: 10. Germline V CDR1 and CDR2: SGHTA, FQGNSA. The CDR3 region is CASSTRPLAGHYNEQFF. Here the CDR3 DNA reads TGTGCCAGCAGCACTAGGCCACTAGCGGGGCACTACAATGAGCAGTTCTTC. Full variable domain (missing parts from reference TRBV7-2 and TRBJ2-1): GAGVSQSPSNKVTEKGKDVELRCDPISGHTALYWYRQSLGQGLEFLIYFQGNSAPDKSGLPSDRFSAERTGGSVSTLTIQRTQQEDSAVYLCASSTRPLAGHYNEQFFGPGTRLTVL.

This clone has a handful of counts. The chain joins TRBV4-1 to TRBJ2-3, with 10 bases identical to TRBD2. The germline gives CDR1 MGHRA, CDR2 YSYEKL. V lost 5 bases to trimming and J lost 1 base; unmatched junction nucleotides: 6. CDR3 length equals 16 residues. CDR3 sequence (DNA): TGCGCCAGCAGCTTGGAGGGACTAGCGCGCACAGATACGCAGTATTTT. Its translation is CASSLEGLARTDTQYF.

V and J are TRBV30 and TRBJ1-2; D might be TRBD1 (5 bases). The CDR3 spans 13 residues. The germline V gene encodes CDR1 GTSNPN and CDR2 SVGIG (reference sequence). Trimming removed 4 bases at V and 7 bases at J, with 16 bases between. CDR3 nucleotides: TGTGCCTGGAATCCCGTAGGGGTTGGTGGCTACACCTTC. Protein: CAWNPVGVGGYTF.

This chain joins TRBV3-1 (or the pseudogene TRBV3-2) and TRBJ2-5; D unresolved. CDR1 LGHDT and CDR2 YNNKEL come from the germline V gene (reference sequence). The germline V and J ends were trimmed by 1 base and 2 bases, with 11 bases remaining between them. The CDR3 has 15 amino acids. Here the CDR3 DNA reads TGTGCCAGCAGCCAAGGGAACATATATCAAGAGACCCAGTACTTC. Translated: CASSQGNIYQETQYF.

This chain joins TRBV4-1 and TRBJ1-4, with TRBD1 identical over 11 bases. In germline, CDR1 is MGHRA, CDR2 YSYEKL. Germline trimming cut 4 bases from V and 7 bases from J; bases unmatched to any gene: 8. The CDR3 runs 16 residues. CDR3 sequence (DNA): TGCGCCAGCAGCCTATCGGACAGGGGGCTTTCTGAAAAACTGTTTTTT. Translated: CASSLSDRGLSEKLFF.

J is TRBJ1-5 and V is TRBV20-1; D call uncertain. The CDR3 totals 14 residues. CDR1 DFQATT and CDR2 SNEGSKA come from the germline V gene (reference sequence). V lost 3 bases and J lost 0, with 9 bases in between. CDR3 region: CSASVGDSNQPQHF. The CDR3 DNA reads as TGCAGTGCTAGTGTCGGGGATAGCAATCAGCCCCAGCATTTT.

V is TRBV18 and J is TRBJ2-7, with 7 bases lining up with TRBD2. The CDR3 runs to 12 residues. V was clipped by 5 bases and J by 5 bases; unmatched bases: 3. Germline loops: CDR1 KGHSH, CDR2 LQKENI. Here the CDR3 DNA reads TGTGCCAGCTCAGGTCTAGCGGACGAGCAGTACTTC. Protein product: CASSGLADEQYF.

J is TRBJ1-3 and V is TRBV5-5, with D possibly matching TRBD1 (5 bases). Trimming took 4 bases from V and 0 from J, leaving 8 bases between them. CDR3 length equals 14 residues. The germline CDR1 and CDR2 sequences are SGHKS and YYEKEE (reference sequence). CDR3 in amino acids: CASSPGLSGNTIYF. In DNA, the CDR3 is TGTGCCAGCAGCCCGGGACTCTCTGGAAACACCATATATTTT.

The chain joins TRBV24-1 to TRBJ2-2, with 7 bases identical to TRBD1. The CDR3 loop spans 15 amino acids. Germline V gene data show CDR1 as KGHDR and CDR2 as SFDVKD. After removal of 7 bases from V and 2 bases from J, the junction contained 6 bases not matched to a gene. The CDR3 protein is CATSPGTANTGELFF. The CDR3 nucleotides are TGTGCCACCAGCCCCGGGACAGCTAACACCGGGGAGCTGTTTTTT.